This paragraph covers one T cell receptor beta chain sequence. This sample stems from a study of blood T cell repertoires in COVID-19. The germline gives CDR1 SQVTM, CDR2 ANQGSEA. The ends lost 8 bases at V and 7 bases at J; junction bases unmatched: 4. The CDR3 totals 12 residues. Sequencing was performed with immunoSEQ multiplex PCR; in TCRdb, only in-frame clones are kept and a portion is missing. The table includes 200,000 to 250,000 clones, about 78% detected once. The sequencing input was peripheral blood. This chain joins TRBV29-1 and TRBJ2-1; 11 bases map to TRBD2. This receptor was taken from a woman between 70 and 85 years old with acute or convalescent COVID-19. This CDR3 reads CSTRTSGNEQFF. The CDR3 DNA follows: TGCAGCACGAGGACTAGCGGGAATGAGCAGTTCTTC.